The 11 T cell receptor beta chains below all came from one sample that was sequenced in a study of blood T cell repertoires in COVID-19. Some clones are missing from TCRdb's copy, which holds only in-frame ones; the method was immunoSEQ multiplex PCR. The table includes 52,000 or so clones, approximately 84% detected once. The sequencing sample was made of peripheral blood. The receptors were sampled from a human donor in a cohort sampled during active COVID-19.

CDR3 amino acids: CASGAGEAFF. The CDR3 region has the DNA TGTGCCAGCGGGGCAGGCGAAGCTTTCTTT. The chain carries TRBV2 and TRBJ1-1, with D maybe TRBD1 (5 bases). CDR3 size: 10 residues. V was shortened by 8 bases and J by 8 bases, with 9 bases between the two germline ends. Germline CDR1 reads SNHLY; CDR2 reads FYNNEI.

This chain joins TRBV7-2 and TRBJ1-2, with 7 bases aligning to TRBD1. With 3 bases clipped from V and 2 bases from J, the junction kept 6 bases outside the gene matches. The germline V gene has CDR1 SGHTA and CDR2 FQGNSA. The CDR3 length is 15 residues. CDR3 sequence: CASSFSGRGNYGYTF. CDR3 nucleotide sequence: TGTGCCAGCAGCTTTTCGGGCAGGGGGAACTATGGCTACACCTTC.

This clone was picked up one time. V gene TRBV2 combines with J gene TRBJ1-2; 8 nucleotides line up with TRBD1. V was clipped by 6 bases and J by 0 bases; unmatched bases: 6. Germline V gene lookup returns CDR1 SNHLY and CDR2 FYNNEI. The CDR3 covers 15 residues. CDR3 sequence (DNA): TGTGCCAGCAGGGGACAGGTACTAGCTAACTATGGCTACACCTTC. Its translation: CASRGQVLANYGYTF. The variable domain in full, with the rest retrieved from reference TRBV2 and TRBJ1-2, is EPEVTQTPSHQVTQMGQEVILRCVPISNHLYFYWYRQILGQKVEFLVSFYNNEISEKSEIFDDQFSVERPDGSNFTLKIRSTKLEDSAMYFCASRGQVLANYGYTFGSGTRLTVV.

V gene TRBV27 combines with J gene TRBJ2-7; 9 bases agree with TRBD2. The CDR3 runs 16 residues. J lost 3 bases, V lost 4 bases, and 10 bases had no gene match. From germline, CDR1 is MNHEY and CDR2 SMNVEV (reference sequence). DNA for the CDR3: TGTGCCAGCAGTTACTCAGGGACTAGCCCTTACTACGAGCAGTACTTC. As protein: CASSYSGTSPYYEQYF.

This clone turned up a few times. This chain links TRBV21-1 with TRBJ2-2; the table's D gene call, TRBD2, was not cross checked with the DNA. TRBV21-1 is an annotated pseudogene. CDR3 length: 20 amino acids. The CDR3 bases are TGTGCCAGCAGCAAAGCGCTTTCAGGACTAGCGGGAGGGCCTAACGGGGAGCTGTTTTTT. It is translated as CASSKALSGLAGGPNGELFF.

This clone was seen a single time. The chain joins TRBV5-4 to TRBJ2-1; no clear D. Germline-derived CDR1 and CDR2 are SGHNT and YYREEE (reference sequence). The CDR3 covers 12 residues. The ends were cut back, 7 bases at V and 2 bases at J, with 7 bases in the middle. CDR3 region: CASGRTYNEQFF. The CDR3, as DNA: TGTGCCAGCGGCCGTACCTACAATGAGCAGTTCTTC.

This chain links TRBV6-2 or TRBV6-3 with TRBJ2-1; TRBD2 agrees at 8 bases. CDR3 length equals 15 residues. Germline V CDR1 and CDR2: MNHEY, SVGEGT. With V trimmed by 6 bases and J by 2 bases, 6 bases remained unmatched. Written as DNA, the CDR3 is TGTGCCAGCAGCCTCGCGGGGGGCCCCTACAATGAGCAGTTCTTC. This codes for CASSLAGGPYNEQFF.

In nucleotides, the CDR3 is TGTGCCAGCAGCAAAAGAGGGCGGGCTAGTGTCACAGATACGCAGTATTTT. Protein product: CASSKRGRASVTDTQYF. This rearrangement joins TRBV7-2 to TRBJ2-3; D is perhaps TRBD2 (5 bases). Trimming took 5 bases from V and 2 from J, leaving 20 bases between them. The CDR3 has 17 residues. Germline assignment: CDR1 SGHTA and CDR2 FQGNSA.

The chain recombines TRBV27 with TRBJ2-2, with D possibly TRBD1 on 5 matching bases. The CDR3 length is 12 residues. The germline V gene has CDR1 MNHEY and CDR2 SMNVEV (reference sequence). The V end lost 6 bases, the J end lost 5 bases, and 7 bases lay between the germline ends. The CDR3 DNA follows: TGTGCCAGCAGGGGGCTTACCGGGGAGCTGTTTTTT. The encoded protein is CASRGLTGELFF.

The chain is built from TRBV7-9 and TRBJ2-2, with 12 bases that match TRBD1. After removal of 8 bases from V and 6 bases from J, the junction contained 7 bases not matched to a gene. Looked up from germline, CDR1 is SEHNR and CDR2 is FQNEAQ (reference sequence). There are 15 residues in the CDR3. The CDR3 DNA follows: TGTGCCAGCGAAGGGACAGGGGGCCTACCCGGGGAGCTGTTTTTT. Translated: CASEGTGGLPGELFF.

The V gene is TRBV18, the J gene TRBJ2-1; 10 bases align to TRBD2. The germline gives CDR1 KGHSH, CDR2 LQKENI. The CDR3 has 17 amino acids. After removal of 2 bases from V and 7 bases from J, the junction contained 11 bases not matched to a gene. The CDR3 DNA follows: TGTGCCAGCTCACCAGTGGCTAGCGGGAGTAAAGGGAATGAGCAGTTCTTC. Residues: CASSPVASGSKGNEQFF.